Listed below are T cell receptor beta chains from one sample, sequenced in a study of patients and donors after allogeneic stem cell transplantation. From the RT-PCR reads, TCRdb called clonotypes with MiXCR, one entry per CDR3 protein. Of roughly 960,000 distinct CDR3 sequences in the sample, roughly 18% were seen once. The sequenced sample was blood, either unsorted or a sorted T cell fraction (not recorded which). All receptors come from a human donor who was either an allogeneic HSCT recipient or a stem cell or donor lymphocyte infusion donor (not recorded which). It is not recorded whose cells these are; they may come from a transplant donor. CDR3s include the opening cysteine and the closing phenylalanine or tryptophan. A D gene is named only where the DNA matches it firmly. Where a row states a size, it is once, few, many or the class of an expanded clone; other rows omit it.

j_gene,d_gene,abundance,v_gene,len,CDR3nt,CDR3aa
TRBJ2-1,-,few,TRBV20-1,15,TGCAGTGCTAGAGCTTTACGTGGGAGCTCCGATGAGCAGTTCTTC,CSARALRGSSDEQFF
TRBJ2-7,-,few,TRBV12-3/TRBV12-4,14,TGTGCCAGCAGTTTATCGGGGGCTCTCTACGAGCAGTACTTC,CASSLSGALYEQYF
TRBJ1-1,-,-,TRBV10-3,15,TGTGCCATCAGTGAGAACGGAGGGGGGCGGTCCGAAGCTTTCTTT,CAISENGGGRSEAFF
TRBJ2-1,-,-,TRBV7-2,13,TGTGCCAGCAGCACCCCTATCATGGGTGAGCAGTTCTTC,CASSTPIMGEQFF
TRBJ1-1,-,few,TRBV6-1,13,TGTGCCAGCAAAAACACGATGAACACTGAAGCTTTCTTT,CASKNTMNTEAFF
TRBJ2-7,-,-,TRBV20-1,10,TGCAGTGCTCTAGCCTTGTCTGAGTACTTC,CSALALSEYF
TRBJ2-1,-,-,TRBV6-1,13,TGTGCCAGCAGCCACAGAGGCCCCGGTGAGCAGTTCTTC,CASSHRGPGEQFF
TRBJ1-1,-,few,TRBV7-9,13,TGTGCCAGCAGCTTAGTGGGCGGTTATGAAGCTTTCTTT,CASSLVGGYEAFF
TRBJ1-1,-,few,TRBV15,14,TGTGCCACCAGCAGAGATGGGGGGGGCACTGAAGCTTTCTTT,CATSRDGGGTEAFF
TRBJ2-6,-,-,TRBV24-1,14,TGTGCCACCAGTGAGGGGTCTGGGGCCAACGTCCTGACTTTC,CATSEGSGANVLTF
TRBJ2-1,-,-,TRBV19,15,TGTGCCAGTAGTACCTTCCCGGGACCAACAAATGAGCAGTTCTTC,CASSTFPGPTNEQFF
TRBJ2-2,-,-,TRBV4-1,16,TGCGCCAGCAGGGGATCTAACGGCATCGACACCGGGGAGCTGTTTTTT,CASRGSNGIDTGELFF
TRBJ2-2,-,-,TRBV12-3/TRBV12-4,16,TGTGCCAGCAGCCCTGGGGGCGGGAGGAACACCGGGGAGCTGTTTTTT,CASSPGGGRNTGELFF
TRBJ2-3,-,few,TRBV3-1,15,TGTGCCAGCAGCCAAGATCCGGGGTTCACAGATACGCAGTATTTT,CASSQDPGFTDTQYF
TRBJ2-5,-,few,TRBV7-2,16,TGTGCCACCCTTAAGGGGGGAGGCGGGGGCAGGGAGACCCAGTACTTC,CATLKGGGGGRETQYF
TRBJ1-4,-,few,TRBV27,15,TGTGCCAGCAGGCTTTGGGCAGGGACGAATGAAAAACTGTTTTTT,CASRLWAGTNEKLFF
TRBJ2-3,-,-,TRBV5-4,13,TGTGCCAGCAGCTTGCCTAGCAAAGATACGCAGTATTTT,CASSLPSKDTQYF
TRBJ1-4,-,few,TRBV7-2,15,TGTGCCAGCAGCTTTACGGGCGTACGTAATGAAAAACTGTTTTTT,CASSFTGVRNEKLFF
TRBJ1-3,-,few,TRBV6-6,13,TGTGCCAGCAGTTACTCGAAAGGAAACACCATATATTTT,CASSYSKGNTIYF
TRBJ1-2,-,-,TRBV30,12,TGTGCCTCTAAACTCGGCGGGACGGGTTACACCTTC,CASKLGGTGYTF
TRBJ2-7,-,few,TRBV27,16,TGTGCCAGCAGTTTAGGATTTGGTCGGGCCTCGGGCGAGCAGTACTTC,CASSLGFGRASGEQYF
TRBJ2-1,-,few,TRBV29-1,14,TGCAGCGTTGAATGGACGGAAGCCTACAATGAGCAGTTCTTC,CSVEWTEAYNEQFF
TRBJ1-1,-,few,TRBV5-1,14,TGCGCCAGCAGCCCCCGGGAGTGGTCCACTGAAGCTTTCTTT,CASSPREWSTEAFF
TRBJ1-2,-,many,TRBV12-3/TRBV12-4,15,TGTGCCAGCAGTTCCTCCGCTAGAGGTTCCGGTGGCTACACCTTC,CASSSSARGSGGYTF
TRBJ2-5,-,-,TRBV4-2,16,TGTGCCAGCAGCCAAGATTCCAGTACTCGCCAAGAGACCCAGTACTTC,CASSQDSSTRQETQYF